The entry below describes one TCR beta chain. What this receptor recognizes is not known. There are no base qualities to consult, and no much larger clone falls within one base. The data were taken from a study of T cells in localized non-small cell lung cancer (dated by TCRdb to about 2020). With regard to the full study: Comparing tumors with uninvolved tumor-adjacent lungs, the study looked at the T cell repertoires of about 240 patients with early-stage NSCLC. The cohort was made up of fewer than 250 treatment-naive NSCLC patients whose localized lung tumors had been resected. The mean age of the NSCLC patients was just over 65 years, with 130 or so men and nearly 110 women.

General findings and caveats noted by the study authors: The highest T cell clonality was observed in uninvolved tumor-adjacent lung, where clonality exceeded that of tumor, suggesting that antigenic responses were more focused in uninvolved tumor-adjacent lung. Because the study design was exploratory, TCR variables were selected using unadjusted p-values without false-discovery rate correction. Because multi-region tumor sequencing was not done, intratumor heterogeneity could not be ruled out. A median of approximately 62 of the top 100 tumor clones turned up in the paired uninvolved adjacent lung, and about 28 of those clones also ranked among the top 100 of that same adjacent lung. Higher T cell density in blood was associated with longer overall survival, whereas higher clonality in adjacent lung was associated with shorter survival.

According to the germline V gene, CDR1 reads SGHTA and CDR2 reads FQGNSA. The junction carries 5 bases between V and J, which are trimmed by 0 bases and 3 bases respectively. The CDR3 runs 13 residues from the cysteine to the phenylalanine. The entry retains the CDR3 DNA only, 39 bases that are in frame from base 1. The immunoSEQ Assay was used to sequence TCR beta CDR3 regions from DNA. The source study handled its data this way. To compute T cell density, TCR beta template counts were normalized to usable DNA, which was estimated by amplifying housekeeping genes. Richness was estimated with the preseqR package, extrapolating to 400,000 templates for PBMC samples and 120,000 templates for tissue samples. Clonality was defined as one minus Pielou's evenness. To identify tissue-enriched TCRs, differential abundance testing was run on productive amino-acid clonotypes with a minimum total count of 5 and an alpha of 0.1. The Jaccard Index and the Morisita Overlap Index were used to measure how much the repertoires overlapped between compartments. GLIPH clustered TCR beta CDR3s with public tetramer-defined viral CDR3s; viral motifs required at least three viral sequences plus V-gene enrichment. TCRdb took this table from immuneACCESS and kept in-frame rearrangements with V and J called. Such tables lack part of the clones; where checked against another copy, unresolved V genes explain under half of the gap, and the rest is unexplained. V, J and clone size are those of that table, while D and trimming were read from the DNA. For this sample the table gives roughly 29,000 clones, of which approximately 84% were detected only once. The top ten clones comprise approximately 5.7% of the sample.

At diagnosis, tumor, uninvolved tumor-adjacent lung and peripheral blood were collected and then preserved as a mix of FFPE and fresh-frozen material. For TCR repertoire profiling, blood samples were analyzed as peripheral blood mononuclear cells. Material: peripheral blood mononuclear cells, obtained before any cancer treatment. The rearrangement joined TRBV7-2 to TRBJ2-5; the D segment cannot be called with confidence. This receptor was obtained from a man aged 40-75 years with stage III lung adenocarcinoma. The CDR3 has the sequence CASSLAWKETQYF. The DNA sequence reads TGTGCCAGCAGCTTAGCTTGGAAAGAGACCCAGTACTTC.